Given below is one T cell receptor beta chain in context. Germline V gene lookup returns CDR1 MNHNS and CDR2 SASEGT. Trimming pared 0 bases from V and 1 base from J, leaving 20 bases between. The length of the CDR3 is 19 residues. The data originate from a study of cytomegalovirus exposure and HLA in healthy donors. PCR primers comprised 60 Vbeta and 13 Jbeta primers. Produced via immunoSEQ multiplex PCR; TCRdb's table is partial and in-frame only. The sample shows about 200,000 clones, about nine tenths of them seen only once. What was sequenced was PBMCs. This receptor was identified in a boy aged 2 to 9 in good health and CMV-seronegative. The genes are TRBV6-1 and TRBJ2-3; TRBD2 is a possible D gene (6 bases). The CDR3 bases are TGTGCCAGCAGTGAAGCTCTCGGCCTCCCGGGACTCGGCACAGATACGCAGTATTTT. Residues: CASSEALGLPGLGTDTQYF.